This T cell receptor (beta chain) was documented in a study of monozygotic twins with inflammatory bowel disease. Study-level results: Patients with IBD had less TCRbeta diversity (inverse Simpson) than their healthy co-twins. Extra variability in the repertoires of patients may have come from differing immunosuppressive treatments.

UMIs bearing a 6-nucleotide sample barcode were added through template switching. With around 15 and 9 cycles respectively, two nested PCRs were carried out on TCRalpha and TCRbeta cDNA. TCRdb reprocessed the 5' RACE reads; each CDR3 protein has one entry and no DNA is given. Recorded here are some 150,000 distinct CDR3 sequences; the top ten clones represent 6% to 9.5%. Per the germline V gene, CDR1 is SEHNR and CDR2 is FQNEAQ (reference sequence). The CDR3 loop spans 15 amino acids. To note about this clonotype: The antigen remains unidentified.

The V call is TRBV7-9, the J call TRBJ1-4; TCRdb names TRBD1, which stays unverified in the absence of DNA. Material: blood. The receptor comes from a human donor with ulcerative colitis or Crohn's disease, or a healthy co-twin of an affected twin (not recorded which). CDR3 in amino acids: CASSPEQGVNEKLFF.